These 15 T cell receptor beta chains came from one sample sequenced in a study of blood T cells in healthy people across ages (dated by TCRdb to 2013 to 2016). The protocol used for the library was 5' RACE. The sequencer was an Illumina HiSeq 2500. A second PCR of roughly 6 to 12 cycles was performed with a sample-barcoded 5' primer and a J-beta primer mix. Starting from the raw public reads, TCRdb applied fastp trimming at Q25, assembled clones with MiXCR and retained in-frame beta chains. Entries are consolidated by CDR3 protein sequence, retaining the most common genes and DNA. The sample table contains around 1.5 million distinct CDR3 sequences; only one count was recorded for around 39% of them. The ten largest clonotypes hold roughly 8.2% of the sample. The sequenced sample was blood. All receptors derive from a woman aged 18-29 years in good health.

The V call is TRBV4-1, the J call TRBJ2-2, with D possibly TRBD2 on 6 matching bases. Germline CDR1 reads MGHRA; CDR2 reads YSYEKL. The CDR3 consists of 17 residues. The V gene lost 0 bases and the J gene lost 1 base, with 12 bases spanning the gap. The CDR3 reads CASSQEAVRGNTGELFF. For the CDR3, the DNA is TGCGCCAGCAGCCAAGAGGCTGTGCGGGGGAACACCGGGGAGCTGTTTTTT.

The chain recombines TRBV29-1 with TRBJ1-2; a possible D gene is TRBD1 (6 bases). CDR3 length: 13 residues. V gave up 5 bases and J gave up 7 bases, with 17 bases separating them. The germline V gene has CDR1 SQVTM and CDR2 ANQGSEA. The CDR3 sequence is CSVKVEGGGGYTF. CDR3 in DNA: TGCAGCGTTAAGGTTGAGGGGGGTGGTGGCTACACCTTC.

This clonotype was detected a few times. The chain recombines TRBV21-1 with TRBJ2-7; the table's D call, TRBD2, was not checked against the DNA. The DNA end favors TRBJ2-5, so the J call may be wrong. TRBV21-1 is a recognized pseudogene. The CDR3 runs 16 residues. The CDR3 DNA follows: TGTGCCAGCAGCCCCCGTGGAGGATTTTTATTGAAGACCCAGTACTTC. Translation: CASSPRGGFLLKTQYF.

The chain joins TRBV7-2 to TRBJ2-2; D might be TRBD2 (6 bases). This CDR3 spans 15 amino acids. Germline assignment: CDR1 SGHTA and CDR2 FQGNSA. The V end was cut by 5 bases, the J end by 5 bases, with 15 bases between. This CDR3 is CASSQKTSLTGELFF. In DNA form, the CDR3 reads TGTGCCAGCAGCCAGAAGACTAGTCTGACCGGGGAGCTGTTTTTT.

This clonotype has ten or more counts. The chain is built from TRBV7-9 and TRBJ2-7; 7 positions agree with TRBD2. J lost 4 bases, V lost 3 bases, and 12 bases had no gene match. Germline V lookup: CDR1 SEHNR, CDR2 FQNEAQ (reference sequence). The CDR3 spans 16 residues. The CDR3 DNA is TGTGCCAGCAGCTTGGGGTTGGGCGGGAGTTCGTACGAGCAGTACTTC. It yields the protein CASSLGLGGSSYEQYF.

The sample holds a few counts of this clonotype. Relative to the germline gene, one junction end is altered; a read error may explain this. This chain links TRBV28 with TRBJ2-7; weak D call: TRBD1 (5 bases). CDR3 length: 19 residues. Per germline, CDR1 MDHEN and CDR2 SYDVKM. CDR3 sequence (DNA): TGTACCAGCAGTTTAACCCATTCCAAGGGTACCAGGGCTTCCTATGAGCAGTACTTC. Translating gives CTSSLTHSKGTRASYEQYF.

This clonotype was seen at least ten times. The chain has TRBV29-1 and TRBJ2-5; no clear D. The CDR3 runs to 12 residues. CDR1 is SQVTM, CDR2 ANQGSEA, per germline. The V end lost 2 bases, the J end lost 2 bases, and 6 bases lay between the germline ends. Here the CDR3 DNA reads TGCAGCGTTGAATGGATTCAAGAGACCCAGTACTTC. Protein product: CSVEWIQETQYF.

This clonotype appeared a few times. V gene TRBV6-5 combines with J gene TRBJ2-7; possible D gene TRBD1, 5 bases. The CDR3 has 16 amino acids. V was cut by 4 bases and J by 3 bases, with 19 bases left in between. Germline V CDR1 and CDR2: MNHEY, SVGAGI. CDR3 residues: CASSLLDNAGRYEQYF. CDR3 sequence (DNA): TGTGCCAGCAGTTTACTCGATAACGCAGGGCGCTACGAGCAGTACTTC.

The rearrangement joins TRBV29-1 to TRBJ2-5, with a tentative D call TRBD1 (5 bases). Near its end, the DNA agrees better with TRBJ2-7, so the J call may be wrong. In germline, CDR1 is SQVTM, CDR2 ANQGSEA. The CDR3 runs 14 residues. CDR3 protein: CSVELRAGSYEQYF. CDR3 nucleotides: TGCAGCGTTGAACTAAGGGCAGGGTCCTACGAGCAGTACTTC.

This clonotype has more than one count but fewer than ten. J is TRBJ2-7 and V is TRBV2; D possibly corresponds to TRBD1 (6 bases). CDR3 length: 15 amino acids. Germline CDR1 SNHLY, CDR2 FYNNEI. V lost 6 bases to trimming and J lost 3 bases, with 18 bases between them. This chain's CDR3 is CASRLRSGQNYEQYF. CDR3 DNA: TGTGCCAGCAGGCTCCGATCCGGACAGAACTACGAGCAGTACTTC.

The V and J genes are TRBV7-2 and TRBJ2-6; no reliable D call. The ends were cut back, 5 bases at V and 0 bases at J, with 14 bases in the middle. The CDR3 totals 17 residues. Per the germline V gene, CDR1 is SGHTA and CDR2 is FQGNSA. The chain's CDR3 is CASSPELTASGANVLTF. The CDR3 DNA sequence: TGTGCCAGCAGCCCCGAATTGACGGCCTCTGGGGCCAACGTCCTGACTTTC.

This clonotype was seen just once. CDR3: CASRTGTGDGSYNEQYF. The CDR3 DNA sequence: TGTGCCAGCAGAACCGGGACAGGGGACGGTTCCTACAATGAGCAGTACTTC. The V gene is TRBV28, the J gene TRBJ2-1; 10 bases are a match to TRBD1. The J call may be in error: the DNA end matches TRBJ2-7 better. CDR3 length equals 17 residues. Germline CDR1 and CDR2: MDHEN and SYDVKM.

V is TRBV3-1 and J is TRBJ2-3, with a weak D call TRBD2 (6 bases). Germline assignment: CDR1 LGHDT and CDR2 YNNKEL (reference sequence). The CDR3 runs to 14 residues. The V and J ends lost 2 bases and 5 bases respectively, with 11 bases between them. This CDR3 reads CASSQFGAGDTQYF. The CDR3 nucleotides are TGTGCCAGCAGCCAATTTGGAGCGGGAGATACGCAGTATTTT.

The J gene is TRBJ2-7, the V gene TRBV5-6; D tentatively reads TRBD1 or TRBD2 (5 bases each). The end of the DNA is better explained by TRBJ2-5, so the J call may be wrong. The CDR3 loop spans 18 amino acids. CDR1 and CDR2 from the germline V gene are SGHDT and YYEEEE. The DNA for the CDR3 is TGTGCCAGCAGCTTGGAAGGGGTTCTGAGGGATCGGCGAGAGACCCAGTACTTC. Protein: CASSLEGVLRDRRETQYF.

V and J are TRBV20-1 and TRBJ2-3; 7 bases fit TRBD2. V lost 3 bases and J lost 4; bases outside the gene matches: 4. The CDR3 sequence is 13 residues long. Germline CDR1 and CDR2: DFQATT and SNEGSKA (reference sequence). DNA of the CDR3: TGCAGTGCTAGTGGCGGGAGCGCAGATACGCAGTATTTT. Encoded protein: CSASGGSADTQYF.